This TCR beta chain was recovered during a study of memory CD4+ T cells and cytomegalovirus serostatus. Across the study: Donors were healthy Belgian adults, fewer than ten CMV seropositive and roughly 25 seronegative.

General study points: CD4+ memory repertoires contained 67 of 164 reported CMV TCRbeta sequences.

Generated by immunoSEQ multiplex PCR, the TCRdb table keeps only in-frame clones and is missing some. The repertoire holds tens of thousands of clones, with about 79% as singletons. The sort gate was single viable CD3+CD4+CD8-CD45RO+ cells for memory CD4+ T cells. Positive selection with CD4 microbeads enriched total CD4+ T cells. CDR3 length equals 14 residues. Looked up from germline, CDR1 is LNHNV and CDR2 is YYDKDF (reference sequence). The junction had 8 bases not matched to a gene; V was cut back by 6 bases and J by 6 bases. As to this clone: Its antigen is unknown.

This chain connects TRBV15 to TRBJ2-3, with TRBD2 matching over 8 bases. Sequencing used memory CD4+ T cells from blood. The sequence was obtained from an adult in good health and CMV-seronegative. CDR3 sequence reads: CATRQRGRQDTQYF. The CDR3 DNA sequence: TGTGCCACCAGGCAGCGGGGGCGCCAGGATACGCAGTATTTT.